This TCR beta chain was sequenced for a study of T-cell memory formation after mild COVID-19. One entry per CDR3 protein, called by TCRdb with MiXCR from the 5' RACE reads. The sample consists of 120,000 to 150,000 distinct CDR3 sequences, about 14% of them appearing once. Study-wide findings and caveats: Memory cells collected pre-infection included some clones that later responded, suggesting cross-reactive memory joined. Later expanders leaned toward CD4+, whereas clones contracting from day 15 to 85 were balanced CD4/CD8.

Concerning this clonotype itself: The antigen is undetermined.

Germline V gene data show CDR1 as LGHNA and CDR2 as YSLEER. The V end was cut by 1 base, the J end by 2 bases, with 16 bases between. CDR3 size: 17 residues. The chain couples TRBV4-3 to TRBJ2-3; no definite D call. Sequencing was carried out using PBMCs or a T cell subset sorted from them (not recorded which). The clonotype was recovered from an adult woman who had mild COVID-19 (a few samples of this study predate the infection). Cell type and time point are not known. The CDR3 region is CASSQAGWPRHTDTQYF. CDR3 in DNA: TGCGCCAGCAGCCAAGCTGGCTGGCCAAGGCACACAGATACGCAGTATTTT.